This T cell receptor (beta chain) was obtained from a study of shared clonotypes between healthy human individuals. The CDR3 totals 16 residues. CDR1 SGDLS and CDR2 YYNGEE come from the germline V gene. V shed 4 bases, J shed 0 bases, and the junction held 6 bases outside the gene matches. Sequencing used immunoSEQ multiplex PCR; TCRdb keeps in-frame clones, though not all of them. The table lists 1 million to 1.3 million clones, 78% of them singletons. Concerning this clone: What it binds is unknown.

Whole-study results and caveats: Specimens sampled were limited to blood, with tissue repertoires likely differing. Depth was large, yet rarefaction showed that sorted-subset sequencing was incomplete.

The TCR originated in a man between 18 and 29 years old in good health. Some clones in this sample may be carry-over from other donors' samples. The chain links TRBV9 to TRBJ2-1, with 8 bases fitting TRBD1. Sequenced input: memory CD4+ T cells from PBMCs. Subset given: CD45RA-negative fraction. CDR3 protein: CASSPRDRSSYNEQFF. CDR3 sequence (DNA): TGTGCCAGCAGCCCACGGGACAGGAGCTCCTACAATGAGCAGTTCTTC.